Below, one T cell receptor (beta chain) is given with its context. Its antigen is not identified. The data originate from a study of T cells in localized non-small cell lung cancer. Overall study findings and caveats: Adjacent lung tissue had a median roughly 52 of the top 100 clones found in the tumor. Uninvolved nearby lung showed the greatest T cell clonality, exceeding that found in tumor. With higher T cell density in blood came longer overall survival.

TCRdb keeps only in-frame clones here, not all; method: immunoSEQ multiplex PCR. This table holds 70,000 or so clones, approximately 88% found once. The CDR3 sequence is 12 residues long. V shed 6 bases and J 9 bases; nucleotides not matched to a gene: 1. The germline CDR1 and CDR2 sequences are MDHEN and SYDVKM. The chain links TRBV28 to TRBJ2-1, with 11 bases lining up with TRBD2. The sequenced sample was peripheral blood, obtained before any cancer treatment. The sequence came from a female donor of 60 years or more with stage I lung adenocarcinoma. The CDR3 region is CASRGTSGEQFF. Written as DNA, the CDR3 is TGTGCCAGCAGAGGGACTAGCGGTGAGCAGTTCTTC.